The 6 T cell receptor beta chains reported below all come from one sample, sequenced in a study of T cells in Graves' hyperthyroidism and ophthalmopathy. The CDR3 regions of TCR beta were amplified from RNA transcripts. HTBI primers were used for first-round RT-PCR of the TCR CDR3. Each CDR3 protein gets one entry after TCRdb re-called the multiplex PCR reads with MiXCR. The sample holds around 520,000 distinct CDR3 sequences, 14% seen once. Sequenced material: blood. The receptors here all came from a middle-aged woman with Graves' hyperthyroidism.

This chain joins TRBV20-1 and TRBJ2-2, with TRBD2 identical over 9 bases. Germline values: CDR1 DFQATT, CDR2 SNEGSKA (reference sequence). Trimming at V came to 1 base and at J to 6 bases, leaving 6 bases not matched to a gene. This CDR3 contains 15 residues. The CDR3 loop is CSARARGRVPGELFF. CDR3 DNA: TGCAGTGCTAGAGCCCGCGGGAGGGTCCCCGGGGAGCTGTTTTTT.

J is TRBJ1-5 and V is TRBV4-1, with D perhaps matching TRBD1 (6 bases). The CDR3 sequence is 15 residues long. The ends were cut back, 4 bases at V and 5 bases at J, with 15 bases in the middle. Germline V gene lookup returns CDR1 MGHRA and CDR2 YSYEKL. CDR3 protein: CASSPRGGGDQPQHF. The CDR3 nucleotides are TGCGCCAGCAGCCCGAGAGGGGGGGGGGATCAGCCCCAGCATTTT.

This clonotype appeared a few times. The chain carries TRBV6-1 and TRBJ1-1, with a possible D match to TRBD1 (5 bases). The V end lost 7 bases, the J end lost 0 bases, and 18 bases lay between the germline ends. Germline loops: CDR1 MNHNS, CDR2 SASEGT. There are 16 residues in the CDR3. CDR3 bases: TGTGCCAGCATCTCTGGGCTTAGGGGATTGAACACTGAAGCTTTCTTT. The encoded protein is CASISGLRGLNTEAFF.

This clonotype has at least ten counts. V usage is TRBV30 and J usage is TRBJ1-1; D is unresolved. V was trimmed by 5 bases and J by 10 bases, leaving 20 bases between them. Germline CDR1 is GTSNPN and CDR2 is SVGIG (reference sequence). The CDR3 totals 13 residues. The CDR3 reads CAWASGRVVAAFF. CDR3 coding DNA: TGTGCCTGGGCATCGGGGAGGGTGGTGGCAGCTTTCTTT.

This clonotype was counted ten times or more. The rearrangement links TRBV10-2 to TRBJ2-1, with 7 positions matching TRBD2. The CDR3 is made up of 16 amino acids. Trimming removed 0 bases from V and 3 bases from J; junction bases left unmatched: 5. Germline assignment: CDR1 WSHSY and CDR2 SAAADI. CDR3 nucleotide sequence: TGCGCCAGCAGTGAGTCCCAAGCGGGGAGCTACAATGAGCAGTTCTTC. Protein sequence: CASSESQAGSYNEQFF.

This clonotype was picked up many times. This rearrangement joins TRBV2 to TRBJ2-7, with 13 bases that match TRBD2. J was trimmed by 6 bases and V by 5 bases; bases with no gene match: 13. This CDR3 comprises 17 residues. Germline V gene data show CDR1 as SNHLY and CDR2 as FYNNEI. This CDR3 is CASSSRITSGRAGEQYF. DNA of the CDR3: TGTGCCAGCAGTTCCCGGATTACTAGCGGGAGGGCTGGCGAGCAGTACTTC.